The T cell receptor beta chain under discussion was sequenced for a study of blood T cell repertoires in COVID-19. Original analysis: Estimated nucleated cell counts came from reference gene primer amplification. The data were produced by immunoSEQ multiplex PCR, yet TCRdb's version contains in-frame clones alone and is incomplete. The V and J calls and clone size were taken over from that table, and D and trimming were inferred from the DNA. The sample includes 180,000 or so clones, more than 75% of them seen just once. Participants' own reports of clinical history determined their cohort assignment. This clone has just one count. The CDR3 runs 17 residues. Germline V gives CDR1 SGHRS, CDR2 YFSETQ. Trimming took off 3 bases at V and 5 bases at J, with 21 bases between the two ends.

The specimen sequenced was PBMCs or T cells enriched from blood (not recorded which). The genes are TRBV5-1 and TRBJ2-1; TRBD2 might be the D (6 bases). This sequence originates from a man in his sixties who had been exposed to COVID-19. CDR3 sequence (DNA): TGCGCCAGCAGCTCCGGCTTTGTGAGCGGGCCAAACAATGAGCAGTTCTTC. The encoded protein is CASSSGFVSGPNNEQFF.